The source of this TCR beta chain is a study of blood T cell repertoires in COVID-19. At the level of the study: The analysed material was cDNA or gDNA that came from T cells, B-cell-depleted T cells, or PBMCs.

The method was immunoSEQ multiplex PCR; TCRdb's version includes in-frame clones alone and lacks a portion of them. The data contain fewer than 250,000 clones, roughly 89% of them singletons. Everyone who took part was 18 to 89 years old, and they came from about 25 US areas. This CDR3 comprises 16 residues. The V and J ends lost 5 bases and 2 bases, in that order; junction bases with no gene match: 6. Germline lookup yields CDR1 MDHEN and CDR2 SYDVKM. This chain connects TRBV28 to TRBJ2-3; 11 bases map to TRBD2. This clonotype was obtained from a woman aged 25 to 39 with acute COVID-19. Material: PBMCs or T cells enriched from blood (not recorded which). The CDR3 bases are TGTGCCAGCAGTCCTGGGACTAGCGGAAACACAGATACGCAGTATTTT. It codes for CASSPGTSGNTDTQYF.